This passage covers 8 T cell receptor beta chains from one sample sequenced in a study of cytomegalovirus exposure and HLA in healthy donors. The PCR had 60 Vbeta and 13 Jbeta primers. Generated by immunoSEQ multiplex PCR, the TCRdb table keeps only in-frame clones and is missing some. This table holds about 180,000 clones, more than 65% found once. The source material was PBMCs. Receptor source: a woman aged 45-59 years in good health and CMV-seronegative.

The chain has TRBV18 and TRBJ2-3, with D uncertain. CDR3 length equals 14 residues. CDR1 is KGHSH and CDR2 is LQKENI in the germline V gene. V was pared by 1 base and J by 4 bases, with 9 bases between. CDR3 loop: CASSPLTAADTQYF. CDR3 nucleotide sequence: TGTGCCAGCTCACCACTCACAGCAGCAGATACGCAGTATTTT.

The rearrangement uses TRBV29-1 and TRBJ1-1; 8 positions agree with TRBD1. The CDR3 runs to 14 residues. Germline V gives CDR1 SQVTM, CDR2 ANQGSEA. V lost 7 bases to trimming and J lost 1 base; unmatched junction nucleotides: 8. The DNA for the CDR3 is TGCAGCGGGGGCACCGGGACAGGGAACACTGAAGCTTTCTTT. Its protein is CSGGTGTGNTEAFF.

J is TRBJ2-1 and V is TRBV7-2; tentatively, D is TRBD1 (6 bases). This CDR3 has 16 residues. With 2 bases removed from V and 0 bases from J, the gap between germline ends came to 11 bases. CDR1 is SGHTA, CDR2 FQGNSA, per germline. The CDR3 DNA reads TGTGCCAGCAGCTTAACAGGGACACACTCCTACAATGAGCAGTTCTTC. Protein sequence: CASSLTGTHSYNEQFF.

The chain employs TRBV28 and TRBJ1-5; 7 bases match TRBD1. Germline CDR1 and CDR2: MDHEN and SYDVKM. The CDR3 has 14 amino acids. With 5 bases clipped from V and 7 bases from J, the junction kept 8 bases outside the gene matches. CDR3 amino acids: CASSLGTALQPQHF. The CDR3 DNA is TGTGCCAGCAGTCTAGGGACAGCGTTACAGCCCCAGCATTTT.

This clone was picked up one time. J is TRBJ2-1 and V is TRBV5-1; 13 positions match TRBD2. The CDR3 consists of 16 residues. From germline, CDR1 is SGHRS and CDR2 YFSETQ. V was clipped by 4 bases and J by 9 bases; unmatched bases: 10. The CDR3 DNA reads TGCGCCAGCAGCGGGGGGACTAGCGGGGTCTACGGTGAGCAGTTCTTC. As protein: CASSGGTSGVYGEQFF.

The CDR3 loop reads CASSQDFLSGAYEQYF. CDR3 bases: TGCGCCAGCAGCCAAGATTTTCTCTCAGGCGCCTACGAGCAGTACTTC. The J gene is TRBJ2-7, the V gene TRBV4-3; D remains ambiguous. This CDR3 contains 16 residues. Trimming left V 0 bases short and J 2 bases short, with 14 bases between. Looked up from germline, CDR1 is LGHNA and CDR2 is YSLEER.

V is TRBV28 and J is TRBJ2-3; D is perhaps TRBD1 (6 bases). CDR3 length: 15 amino acids. V was pared by 3 bases and J by 4 bases, with 14 bases between. Germline CDR1 is MDHEN and CDR2 is SYDVKM. This chain's CDR3 is CASSFMGAGADTQYF. The CDR3 DNA is TGTGCCAGCAGTTTTATGGGGGCCGGGGCAGATACGCAGTATTTT. The full variable domain, completed using reference TRBV28 and TRBJ2-3, is DVKVTQSSRYLVKRTGEKVFLECVQDMDHENMFWYRQDPGLGLRLIYFSYDVKMKEKGDIPEGYSVSREKKERFSLILESASTNQTSMYLCASSFMGAGADTQYFGPGTRLTVL.

The V gene is TRBV5-4, the J gene TRBJ2-3, with 9 bases matching TRBD2. With V trimmed by 4 bases and J by 0 bases, 9 bases remained unmatched. Germline CDR1 and CDR2: SGHNT and YYREEE (reference sequence). The CDR3 is made up of 17 amino acids. The CDR3 loop is CASSPGTSRTSTDTQYF. The CDR3 DNA follows: TGTGCCAGCAGCCCGGGGACTAGCCGAACTAGCACAGATACGCAGTATTTT.